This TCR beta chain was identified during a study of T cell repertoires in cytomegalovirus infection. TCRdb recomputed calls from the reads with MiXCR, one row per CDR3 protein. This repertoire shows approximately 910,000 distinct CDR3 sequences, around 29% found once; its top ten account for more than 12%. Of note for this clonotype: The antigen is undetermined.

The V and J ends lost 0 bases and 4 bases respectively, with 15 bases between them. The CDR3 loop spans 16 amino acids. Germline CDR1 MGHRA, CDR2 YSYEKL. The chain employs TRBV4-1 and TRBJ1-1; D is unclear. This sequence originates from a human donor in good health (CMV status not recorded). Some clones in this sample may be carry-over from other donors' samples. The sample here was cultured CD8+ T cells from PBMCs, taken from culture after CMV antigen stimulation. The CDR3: CASSQDGGIGATEAFF. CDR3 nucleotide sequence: TGCGCCAGCAGCCAAGATGGCGGGATCGGTGCCACTGAAGCTTTCTTT.